The 13 T cell receptor beta chains listed next were all sequenced from one sample in a study of a mutant IDH1 vaccine in newly diagnosed glioma. Repertoires were generated with immunoSEQ multiplex PCR, while TCRdb's copy carries only in-frame clones and drops some. The sample yields approximately 70,000 clones, 65% to 90% seen once. Noted time point: baseline, week 1 (first vaccination visit). Treatment denoted: pre-vaccination baseline after standard-of-care therapy. Material: PBMCs, obtained from a glioma patient treated with radiotherapy, temozolomide or both. These receptor sequences come from a man aged 25-45 years with glioma.

The chain joins TRBV25-1 to TRBJ2-1; maybe TRBD1 (5 bases). V shed 6 bases and J shed 9 bases, with 21 bases lying between them. Germline CDR1 and CDR2: MGHDK and SYGVNS. The CDR3 runs 15 residues. CDR3 region: CASSPRVGFVSEQFF. As DNA, the CDR3 is TGTGCCAGCAGCCCCAGGGTGGGTTTTGTTAGTGAGCAGTTCTTC.

Only one count was recorded for this clone. This chain connects TRBV11-1 to TRBJ1-1, with D uncertain. Trimming pared 5 bases from V and 4 bases from J, leaving 14 bases between. The germline gives CDR1 SGHAT, CDR2 FQDESV (reference sequence). The CDR3 consists of 14 residues. CDR3 sequence (DNA): TGTGCCAGCAGCCCGATATTGTTGGGCACTGAAGCTTTCTTT. It codes for CASSPILLGTEAFF.

The V gene is TRBV4-1, the J gene TRBJ1-6; D gene unclear. From germline, CDR1 is MGHRA and CDR2 YSYEKL. The CDR3 is 17 amino acids. V was pared by 0 bases and J by 3 bases, with 12 bases between. CDR3 sequence reads: CASSQDLAAIYNSPLHF. CDR3 in DNA: TGCGCCAGCAGCCAAGATCTGGCAGCGATCTATAATTCACCCCTCCACTTT.

The chain is built from TRBV29-1 and TRBJ2-5, with 8 bases matching TRBD1. Matching the DNA end better, TRBJ2-7 makes the J call doubtful. Germline V lookup: CDR1 SQVTM, CDR2 ANQGSEA. The CDR3 is made up of 13 amino acids. The CDR3 here is CSVAGGYWNEQYF. For the CDR3, the DNA is TGCAGCGTTGCAGGGGGCTATTGGAACGAGCAGTACTTC.

V usage is TRBV5-6 and J usage is TRBJ1-2, with D perhaps TRBD1 (6 bases). The germline gives CDR1 SGHDT, CDR2 YYEEEE. The CDR3 is 14 residues long. Between the trimmed V and J ends, which lost 2 bases and 4 bases, there was a span of 12 bases. CDR3 nucleotide sequence: TGTGCCAGCAGCTTAACAGGGAGTAGCTATGGCTACACCTTC. Protein: CASSLTGSSYGYTF.

V usage is TRBV9 and J usage is TRBJ1-5; D gene uncertain. Germline V CDR1 and CDR2: SGDLS, YYNGEE. There are 13 residues in the CDR3. With 3 bases removed from V and 5 bases from J, the gap between germline ends came to 9 bases. Written as DNA, the CDR3 is TGTGCCAGCAGCGCCAACTTAGATCAGCCCCAGCATTTT. Its translation is CASSANLDQPQHF.

This rearrangement joins TRBV10-1 to TRBJ2-1; 9 nucleotides agree with TRBD2. Germline V gene lookup returns CDR1 WNHNN and CDR2 SYGVQD (reference sequence). V was pared by 3 bases and J by 5 bases, with 5 bases of the junction left unmatched. The CDR3 contains 15 residues. CDR3 DNA: TGCGCCAGCAGTGAAGGGACTAGCCCCCACAATGAGCAGTTCTTC. It translates to CASSEGTSPHNEQFF.

The chain carries TRBV7-9 and TRBJ2-3; D is unclear. Germline CDR1 is SEHNR and CDR2 is FQNEAQ (reference sequence). This CDR3 has 16 amino acids. V shed 4 bases and J shed 6 bases, with 20 bases lying between them. The CDR3 region has the DNA TGTGCCAGCAGCTCCCGGGCCAAAGGTTCAGGTGATACGCAGTATTTT. Amino acids: CASSSRAKGSGDTQYF.

This clone turned up a few times. The gene calls are TRBV7-9 and TRBJ1-1, with a weak D call TRBD1 (6 bases). The CDR3 consists of 14 residues. V lost 5 bases and J lost 4, with 14 bases in between. CDR1 is SEHNR, CDR2 FQNEAQ, per germline (reference sequence). The CDR3 sequence is CASSPTGAVTEAFF. The CDR3 coding sequence is TGTGCCAGCAGCCCGACGGGGGCAGTCACTGAAGCTTTCTTT.

This clone showed up just once. The V gene is TRBV5-1, the J gene TRBJ2-3; 7 positions match TRBD2. The CDR3 contains 14 residues. The trim removed 4 bases at V and 2 bases at J, leaving 4 bases unmatched. The germline V gene encodes CDR1 SGHRS and CDR2 YFSETQ. The DNA for the CDR3 is TGCGCCAGCAGCGGGAGCGGGGTCACAGATACGCAGTATTTT. This encodes CASSGSGVTDTQYF.

V is TRBV6-1 and J is TRBJ1-2, with TRBD1 matching 10 bases. Per germline, CDR1 MNHNS and CDR2 SASEGT. CDR3 length equals 14 residues. V gave up 9 bases and J gave up 3 bases; unmatched junction bases: 7. CDR3 sequence: CASFDRGLYYGYTF. DNA of the CDR3: TGTGCCAGTTTTGACAGGGGGCTGTACTATGGCTACACCTTC.

Regarding this clone: An end of the junction differs from the germline gene, which may be a read error. V gene TRBV7-9 combines with J gene TRBJ1-2; D gene unclear. This CDR3 spans 12 amino acids. In germline, CDR1 is SEHNR, CDR2 FQNEAQ (reference sequence). The CDR3 here is CASSLEGGKNYF. The CDR3 DNA reads as TGTGCCAGCAGCTTAGAGGGAGGGAAGAACTACTTC.

This clone was picked up one time. This sequence joins TRBV10-1 and TRBJ1-3; tentative D call: TRBD1 (6 bases). CDR1 is WNHNN and CDR2 is SYGVQD in the germline V gene (reference sequence). V dropped 5 bases and J dropped 0 bases, with 8 bases sitting between them. The CDR3 has 14 amino acids. This CDR3 is CASSQGRSGNTIYF. CDR3 bases: TGCGCCAGCAGTCAGGGGCGCTCTGGAAACACCATATATTTT.